This T cell receptor (beta chain) was profiled in a study of response to subunit inactivated influenza vaccine. TCRdb itself ran the RT-PCR reads through MiXCR, one entry per CDR3 protein. The repertoire holds around 790,000 distinct CDR3 sequences, 21% seen once, with 10% in the top ten. Concerning this clonotype itself: No antigen is known for it.

Study conclusions and caveats: Only a handful of new T cells, the authors suggested, are recruited with each seasonal influenza vaccination.

Trimming removed 1 base at V and 2 bases at J, with 24 bases between. Germline lookup yields CDR1 DFQATT and CDR2 SNEGSKA (reference sequence). CDR3 length: 18 amino acids. Here the sequenced sample was PBMCs from blood, taken 5 days after vaccination. The receptor comes from a man aged 45 to 65 who received an inactivated influenza vaccine. The rearrangement uses TRBV20-1 and TRBJ2-7; a weak D match, TRBD2 (7 bases). The CDR3 sequence is CSARGGGLAFLGAYEQYF. In DNA, the CDR3 is TGCAGTGCTAGAGGGGGGGGCTTGGCCTTTCTCGGGGCCTACGAGCAGTACTTC.